This TCR beta chain was captured in a study of blood T cell repertoires in COVID-19. The protocol was immunoSEQ multiplex PCR, while the TCRdb copy is restricted to in-frame clones and leaves out a portion. The repertoire holds around 20,000 clones, with over 75% as singletons. The CDR3 totals 14 residues. V gave up 2 bases and J gave up 7 bases, with 18 bases separating them. From germline, CDR1 is GTSNPN and CDR2 SVGIG (reference sequence). Sequencing input: peripheral blood. The chain uses TRBV30 and TRBJ2-7; D might be TRBD1 (6 bases). The origin of this receptor is an elderly man with acute or convalescent COVID-19. The CDR3 reads CAWSLGGAISEQYF. The CDR3 DNA sequence: TGTGCCTGGAGTTTAGGGGGAGCAATTAGTGAGCAGTACTTC.